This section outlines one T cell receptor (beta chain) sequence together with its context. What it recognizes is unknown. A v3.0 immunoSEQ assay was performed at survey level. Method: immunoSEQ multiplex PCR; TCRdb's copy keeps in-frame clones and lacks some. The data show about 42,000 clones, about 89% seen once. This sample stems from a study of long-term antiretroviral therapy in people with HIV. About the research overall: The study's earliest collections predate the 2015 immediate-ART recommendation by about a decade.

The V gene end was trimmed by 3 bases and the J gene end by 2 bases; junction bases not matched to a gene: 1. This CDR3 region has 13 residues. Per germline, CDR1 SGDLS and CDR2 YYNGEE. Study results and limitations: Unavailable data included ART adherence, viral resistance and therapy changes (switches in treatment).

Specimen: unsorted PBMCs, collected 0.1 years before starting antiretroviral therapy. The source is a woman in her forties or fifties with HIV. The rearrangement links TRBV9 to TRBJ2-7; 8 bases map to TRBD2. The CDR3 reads CASSAGGAYEQYF. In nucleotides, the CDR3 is TGTGCCAGCAGCGCCGGGGGGGCCTACGAGCAGTACTTC.